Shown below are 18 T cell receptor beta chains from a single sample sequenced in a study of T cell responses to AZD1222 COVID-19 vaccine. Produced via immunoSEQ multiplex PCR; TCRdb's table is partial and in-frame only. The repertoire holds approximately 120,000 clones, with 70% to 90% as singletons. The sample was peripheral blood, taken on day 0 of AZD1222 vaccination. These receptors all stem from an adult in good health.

CDR3 residues: CASSERGTGSSYNEQFF. Written as DNA, the CDR3 is TGTGCCAGCAGTGAAAGGGGGACAGGAAGCTCCTACAATGAGCAGTTCTTC. The V gene is TRBV2, the J gene TRBJ2-1, with TRBD1 identical over 8 bases. The trim removed 2 bases at V and 0 bases at J, leaving 6 bases unmatched. This CDR3 is built from 17 residues. The germline V gene has CDR1 SNHLY and CDR2 FYNNEI. Based on the CDR3 plus reference TRBV2 and TRBJ2-1, the full variable domain is EPEVTQTPSHQVTQMGQEVILRCVPISNHLYFYWYRQILGQKVEFLVSFYNNEISEKSEIFDDQFSVERPDGSNFTLKIRSTKLEDSAMYFCASSERGTGSSYNEQFFGPGTRLTVL.

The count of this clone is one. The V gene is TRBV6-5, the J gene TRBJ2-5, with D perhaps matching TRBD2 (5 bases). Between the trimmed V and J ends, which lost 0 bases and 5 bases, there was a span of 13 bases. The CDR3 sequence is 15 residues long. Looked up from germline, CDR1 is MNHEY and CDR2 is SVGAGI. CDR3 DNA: TGTGCCAGCAGTTACTCCGGGGTAGGGTTGGAGACCCAGTACTTC. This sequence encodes CASSYSGVGLETQYF.

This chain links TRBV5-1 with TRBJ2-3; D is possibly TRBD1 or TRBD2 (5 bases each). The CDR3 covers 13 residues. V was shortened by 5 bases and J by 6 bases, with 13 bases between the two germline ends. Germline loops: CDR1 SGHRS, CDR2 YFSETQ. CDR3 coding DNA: TGCGCCAGCAGAGAGGGACCCACGGATACGCAGTATTTT. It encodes CASREGPTDTQYF.

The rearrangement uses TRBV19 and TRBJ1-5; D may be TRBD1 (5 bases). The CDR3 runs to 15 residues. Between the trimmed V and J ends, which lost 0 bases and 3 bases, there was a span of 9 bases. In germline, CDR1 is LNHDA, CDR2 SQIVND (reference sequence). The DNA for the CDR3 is TGTGCCAGTAGTATAGAAGGGGTCCTCAATCAGCCCCAGCATTTT. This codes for CASSIEGVLNQPQHF.

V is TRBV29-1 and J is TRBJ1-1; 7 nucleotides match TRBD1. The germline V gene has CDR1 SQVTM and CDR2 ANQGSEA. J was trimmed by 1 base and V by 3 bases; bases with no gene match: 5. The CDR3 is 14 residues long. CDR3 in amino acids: CSVDRTGANTEAFF. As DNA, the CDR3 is TGCAGCGTTGACCGGACAGGCGCGAACACTGAAGCTTTCTTT.

The CDR3 nucleotides read TGTGCCAGCAGCGTGGACAACCGAAACACTGAAGCTTTCTTT. Protein product: CASSVDNRNTEAFF. The rearrangement joins TRBV9 to TRBJ1-1; D perhaps matches TRBD1 (5 bases). Germline CDR1 SGDLS, CDR2 YYNGEE. This CDR3 has 14 amino acids. Deletions cut 2 bases from V and 2 bases from J, with 10 bases between.

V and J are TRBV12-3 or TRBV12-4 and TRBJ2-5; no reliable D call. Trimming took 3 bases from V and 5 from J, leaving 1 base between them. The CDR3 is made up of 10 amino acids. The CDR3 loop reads CASSLETQYF. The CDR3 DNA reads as TGTGCCAGCAGTTTGGAGACCCAGTACTTC.

CDR3 bases: TGTGCCAGCAGTTACTCGGAGACAGGGGGACAGCCCCAGCATTTT. Encoded protein: CASSYSETGGQPQHF. The gene calls are TRBV6-5 and TRBJ1-5, with 9 bases identical to TRBD1. There are 15 residues in the CDR3. The V segment lost 0 bases and the J segment 7 bases; nucleotides outside the gene matches: 4. Germline CDR1 and CDR2: MNHEY and SVGAGI.

The CDR3 is CASSEPVAGGSSVYEQFF. The CDR3 DNA sequence: TGTGCCAGCAGTGAACCAGTAGCGGGAGGCTCTTCAGTCTATGAGCAGTTCTTC. The chain has TRBV6-1 and TRBJ2-1; 10 bases align to TRBD2. Trimming removed 2 bases from V and 8 bases from J; junction bases left unmatched: 15. This CDR3 contains 18 residues. The germline V gene has CDR1 MNHNS and CDR2 SASEGT.

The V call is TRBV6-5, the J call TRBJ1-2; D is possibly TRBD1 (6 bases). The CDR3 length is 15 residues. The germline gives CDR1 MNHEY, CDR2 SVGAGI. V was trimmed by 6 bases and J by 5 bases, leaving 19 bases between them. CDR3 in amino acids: CASSAVGGAGYGYTF. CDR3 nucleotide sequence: TGTGCCAGCAGCGCGGTCGGGGGGGCTGGGTATGGCTACACCTTC.

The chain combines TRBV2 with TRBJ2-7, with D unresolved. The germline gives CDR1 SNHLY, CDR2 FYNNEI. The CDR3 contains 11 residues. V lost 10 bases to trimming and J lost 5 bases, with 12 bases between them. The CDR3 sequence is CATSERDEQYV. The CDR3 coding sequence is TGTGCCACCTCAGAGCGCGACGAGCAGTACGTC.

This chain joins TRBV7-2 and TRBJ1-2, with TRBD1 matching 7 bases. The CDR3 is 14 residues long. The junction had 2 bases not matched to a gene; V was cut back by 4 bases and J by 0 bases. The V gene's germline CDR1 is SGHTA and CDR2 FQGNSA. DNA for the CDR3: TGTGCCAGCAGCTCAGGGGGTTCTAACTATGGCTACACCTTC. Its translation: CASSSGGSNYGYTF.

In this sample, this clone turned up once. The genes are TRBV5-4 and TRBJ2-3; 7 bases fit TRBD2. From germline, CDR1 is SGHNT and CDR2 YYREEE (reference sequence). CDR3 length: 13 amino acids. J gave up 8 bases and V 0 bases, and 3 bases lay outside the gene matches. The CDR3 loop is CASSLAGGGTQYF. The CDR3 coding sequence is TGTGCCAGCAGCTTGGCCGGCGGGGGTACGCAGTATTTT.

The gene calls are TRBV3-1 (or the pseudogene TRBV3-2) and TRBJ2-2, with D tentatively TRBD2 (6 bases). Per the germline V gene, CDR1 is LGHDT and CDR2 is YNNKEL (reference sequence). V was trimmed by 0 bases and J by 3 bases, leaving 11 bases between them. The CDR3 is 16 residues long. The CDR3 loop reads CASSQDYGGYTGELFF. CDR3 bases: TGTGCCAGCAGCCAAGATTATGGAGGGTACACCGGGGAGCTGTTTTTT.

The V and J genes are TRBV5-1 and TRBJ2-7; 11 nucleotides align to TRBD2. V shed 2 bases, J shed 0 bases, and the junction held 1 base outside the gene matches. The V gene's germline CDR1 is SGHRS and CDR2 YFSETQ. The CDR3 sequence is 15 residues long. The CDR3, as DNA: TGCGCCAGCAGCTTCGGGACTAGCGGCTCCTACGAGCAGTACTTC. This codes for CASSFGTSGSYEQYF. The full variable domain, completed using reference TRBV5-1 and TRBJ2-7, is KAGVTQTPRYLIKTRGQQVTLSCSPISGHRSVSWYQQTPGQGLQFLFEYFSETQRNKGNFPGRFSGRQFSNSRSEMNVSTLELGDSALYLCASSFGTSGSYEQYFGPGTRLTVT.

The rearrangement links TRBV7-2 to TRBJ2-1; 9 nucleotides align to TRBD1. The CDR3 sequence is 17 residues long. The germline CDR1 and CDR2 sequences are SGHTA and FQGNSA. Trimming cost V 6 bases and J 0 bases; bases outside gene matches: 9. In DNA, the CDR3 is TGTGCCAGCAGGTTCACAGGGGGCTCGAGCTCCTACAATGAGCAGTTCTTC. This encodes CASRFTGGSSSYNEQFF.

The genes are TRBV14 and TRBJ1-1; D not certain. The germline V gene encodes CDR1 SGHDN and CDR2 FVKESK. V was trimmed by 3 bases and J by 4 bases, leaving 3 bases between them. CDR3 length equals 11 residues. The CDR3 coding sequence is TGTGCCAGCAGCCACATCACTGAAGCTTTCTTT. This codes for CASSHITEAFF.

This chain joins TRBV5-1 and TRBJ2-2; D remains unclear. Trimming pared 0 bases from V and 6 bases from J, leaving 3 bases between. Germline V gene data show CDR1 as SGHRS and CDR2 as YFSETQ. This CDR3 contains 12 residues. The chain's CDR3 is CASSLGPGELFF. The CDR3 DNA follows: TGCGCCAGCAGCTTGGGGCCCGGGGAGCTGTTTTTT.